The 6 T cell receptor beta chains given below trace back to one sample, sequenced in a study of T cells in women clearing cervical HPV infection. Repertoires were generated with immunoSEQ multiplex PCR, while TCRdb's copy carries only in-frame clones and drops some. With 20,000 to 25,000 clones in the sample, the ten largest clones hold 2% to 3%. Sequences were obtained from blood buffy coat. Source of these receptors: a woman between 18 and 69 years old with a cervical HPV16 infection that either progressed to CIN3+ or cleared (not recorded which).

About this clone: The DNA ends 3 residues before the CDR3 does, and the rest of the CDR3 is filled in from the germline J gene. The chain employs TRBV5-1 and TRBJ1-4; D is ambiguous. This CDR3 is 15 amino acids long. Trimming took 0 bases from V and 8 from J, leaving 14 bases between them. The V gene's germline CDR1 is SGHRS and CDR2 YFSETQ. The DNA read from the CDR3 is TGCGCCAGCAGCTTGGCCCCGTCCGGTGAAGAAAAA. Protein: CASSLAPSGEEK. The whole CDR3 protein reads CASSLAPSGEEKLFF.

Points on this clone: The read terminates 3 residues ahead of where the CDR3 ends, so the germline J gene completes it. J is TRBJ1-2 and V is TRBV10-2; TRBD1 aligns across 8 bases. With 3 bases clipped from V and 4 bases from J, the junction kept 7 bases outside the gene matches. The length of the CDR3 is 15 residues. The V gene's germline CDR1 is WSHSY and CDR2 SAAADI. CDR3: CASSDGQGRGYGYTF. CDR3 bases read: TGCGCCAGCAGTGACGGACAGGGTAGGGGCTATGGC.

In the case of this clone: The read finishes 3 residues shy of the CDR3 end, and the germline J gene is used to complete it. This chain uses TRBV30 with TRBJ1-1; no clear D. Germline assignment: CDR1 GTSNPN and CDR2 SVGIG (reference sequence). CDR3 size: 10 residues. Trimming removed 2 bases from V and 4 bases from J, with 2 bases in between. Incomplete CDR3 DNA: TGTGCCTGGAGTCGCACTGAA. It codes for CAWSRTE. In full, the CDR3 reads CAWSRTEAFF.

Details on this clone: The read terminates 3 residues ahead of where the CDR3 ends, so the germline J gene completes it. The chain carries TRBV2 and TRBJ1-5; D ambiguous. The CDR3 consists of 13 residues. V lost 9 bases to trimming and J lost 0 bases, with 9 bases between them. Germline CDR1 reads SNHLY; CDR2 reads FYNNEI. CDR3 bases read: TGTGCCAGTCACATCAATAGCAATCAGCCC. Amino acids: CASHINSNQP. The entire CDR3 is CASHINSNQPQHF.

Turning to this clone: The CDR3 end is not reached by the read, which stops 3 residues before it; the germline J gene fills it in. The chain joins TRBV6-2 or TRBV6-3 to TRBJ1-2, with D possibly being TRBD1 (5 bases). Trimming cost V 6 bases and J 7 bases, with 21 bases left between them. CDR3 size: 15 residues. Looked up from germline, CDR1 is MNHEY and CDR2 is SVGEGT. Partial CDR3 DNA: TGTGCCAGCAGGGGGCGTACAGATCCTTTTGGTGGC. The encoded protein is CASRGRTDPFGG. The entire CDR3 is CASRGRTDPFGGYTF.

On this clone: The missing CDR3 end, 3 residues past where the read stops, is filled in from the germline J gene. The V and J genes are TRBV6-1 and TRBJ1-2, with TRBD1 matching 9 bases. The germline V gene encodes CDR1 MNHNS and CDR2 SASEGT. There are 15 residues in the CDR3. The CDR3 DNA, read in part, is TGTGCCAGCAGTGAAGTTGGAACAGGGGGCGGCGGC. Protein: CASSEVGTGGGG. In full, the CDR3 is CASSEVGTGGGGYTF.